This T cell receptor (beta chain) was found in a study of molecular identifiers for immune sequencing clone quantification. Study findings and constraints: Among effectors, clones above 20 RNA copies held over 99% of molecules; among naive cells, under 1%.

Listed TCR primers, together with previously described methods, were used for the bulk TCR libraries. TCRdb processed the PCR reads anew with MiXCR; each CDR3 protein has one entry. The table has tens of thousands of distinct CDR3 sequences, 20% to 25% seen once. CDR1 SGDLS and CDR2 YYNGEE come from the germline V gene. The V end was cut by 2 bases, the J end by 0 bases, with 11 bases between. The CDR3 spans 15 residues. At least ten counts were recorded for this clonotype. Its cognate antigen is unknown. With 10%, 30% or 50% of RNA, 20,000 to 1,000,000 naive CD8 T cells were sequenced. Based on a CD8+CD4-CCR7+CD45RA+ profile, naive CD8 T cells were sorted.

The receptor's source is a human donor in good health. Some libraries in this study had Jurkat cell RNA spiked in. The chain recombines TRBV9 with TRBJ2-5, with D perhaps given as TRBD1 or TRBD2 (5 bases each). Sequencing was performed on naive CD8+ T cells from blood, with Jurkat cell RNA spiked in. Subset described: FACS-sorted CD8+CD4-CCR7+CD45RA+ naive T cells. CDR3 sequence: CASSVYGTDQETQYF. Written as DNA, the CDR3 is TGTGCCAGCAGCGTCTACGGGACCGACCAAGAGACCCAGTACTTC. The whole variable domain, remainder taken from reference TRBV9 and TRBJ2-5, is DSGVTQTPKHLITATGQRVTLRCSPRSGDLSVYWYQQSLDQGLQFLIQYYNGEERAKGNILERFSAQQFPDLHSELNLSSLELGDSALYFCASSVYGTDQETQYFGPGTRLLVL.